A selection of T cell receptor beta chains follows, all from one sample in a study of cytomegalovirus exposure and HLA in healthy donors. The protocol was immunoSEQ multiplex PCR, while the TCRdb copy is restricted to in-frame clones and leaves out a portion. The sample is made up of about 79,000 clones, and the top ten hold around 4.4% of it. Sequencing was done on a sample of PBMCs. These receptors all come from a man aged 25 to 40 in good health and CMV-seronegative. The CDR3 runs from the conserved cysteine through the conserved F or W. The D gene is left open where the match is weak.

D gene	V gene	J gene	CDR3 protein	CDR3 DNA
TRBD1	TRBV6-6	TRBJ1-5	CASSLGTGGNQPQHF	TGTGCCAGCAGTCTCGGGACAGGGGGCAATCAGCCCCAGCATTTT
TRBD1	TRBV5-6	TRBJ2-7	CASSGPDRGGEQYF	TGTGCCAGCAGCGGGCCGGACAGGGGCGGGGAGCAGTACTTC
-	TRBV5-8	TRBJ1-3	CASSWGLTLDTIYF	TGTGCCAGCAGCTGGGGACTCACCCTCGACACCATATATTTT
-	TRBV2	TRBJ1-3	CASSEDGGNTIYF	TGTGCCAGCAGTGAAGACGGGGGAAACACCATATATTTT
TRBD1	TRBV5-1	TRBJ2-2	CASSWGQGGIAAGELFF	TGCGCCAGCAGCTGGGGACAGGGCGGGATTGCGGCCGGGGAGCTGTTTTTT
-	TRBV5-8	TRBJ1-2	CASSLGPPYGYTF	TGTGCCAGCAGCTTGGGGCCTCCATATGGCTACACCTTC
TRBD1	TRBV18	TRBJ1-4	CASSPIQGAEKLFF	TGTGCCAGCTCACCGATACAGGGGGCTGAAAAACTGTTTTTT
TRBD1	TRBV25-1	TRBJ1-4	CASSEGTEGEKLFF	TGTGCCAGCAGTGAAGGGACAGAGGGTGAAAAACTGTTTTTT
TRBD1	TRBV10-1	TRBJ1-1	CATKGDGTGARGAFF	TGCGCCACCAAGGGGGACGGGACAGGGGCTCGGGGGGCTTTCTTT
-	TRBV15	TRBJ1-5	CATSRVQGKGQPQHF	TGTGCCACCAGCAGAGTTCAGGGGAAGGGTCAGCCCCAGCATTTT
-	TRBV28	TRBJ2-1	CASRLTWNPYNEQFF	TGTGCCAGCAGACTGACTTGGAATCCGTACAATGAGCAGTTCTTC
-	TRBV4-3	TRBJ1-1	CASSQEMEGNTEAFF	TGCGCCAGCAGCCAAGAGATGGAGGGGAACACTGAAGCTTTCTTT
TRBD2	TRBV6-5	TRBJ2-1	CASSYQTSGSIYEQFF	TGTGCCAGCAGTTACCAAACTAGCGGGAGTATCTATGAGCAGTTCTTC
TRBD1	TRBV7-9	TRBJ1-2	CASSHRQGVRGYTF	TGTGCCAGCAGCCACAGACAGGGTGTTCGTGGCTACACCTTC
-	TRBV5-1	TRBJ2-7	CASSSLLGGQAYEQYF	TGCGCCAGCAGCTCCCTACTTGGCGGGCAGGCCTACGAGCAGTACTTC
-	TRBV11-2	TRBJ2-5	CASSLLGETQYF	TGTGCCAGCAGCCTCCTAGGAGAGACCCAGTACTTC
-	TRBV19	TRBJ1-5	CASSRADNQGQPQHF	TGTGCCAGTAGTAGGGCAGATAATCAGGGACAGCCCCAGCATTTT
-	TRBV2	TRBJ2-7	CASSARSAYEQYF	TGTGCCAGCAGTGCCAGGTCAGCCTACGAGCAGTACTTC
TRBD1	TRBV10-3	TRBJ1-1	CAISDRRTGMNTEAFF	TGTGCCATCAGTGACCGCCGGACAGGGATGAACACTGAAGCTTTCTTT
-	TRBV30	TRBJ2-5	CAWTRVGETQYF	TGTGCCTGGACGAGGGTAGGGGAGACCCAGTACTTC
TRBD1	TRBV18	TRBJ1-2	CASSRDDRGLNGYTF	TGTGCCAGCTCAAGGGATGACAGGGGGCTAAATGGCTACACCTTC
-	TRBV9	TRBJ2-5	CASSVATGWETQYF	TGTGCCAGCAGCGTAGCTACGGGTTGGGAGACCCAGTACTTC
TRBD1	TRBV28	TRBJ2-7	CASRDPGQGPYEQYF	TGTGCCAGCAGGGATCCGGGACAGGGCCCGTACGAGCAGTACTTC
-	TRBV6-5	TRBJ1-1	CASRPLPQRSVAFF	TGTGCCAGCAGGCCTCTTCCACAGAGATCCGTAGCTTTCTTT
-	TRBV18	TRBJ2-7	CASSPPGQYEQYF	TGTGCCAGCTCACCACCGGGGCAGTACGAGCAGTACTTC
-	TRBV2	TRBJ1-5	CASRTGSEAQHF	TGTGCCAGCAGGACAGGCTCCGAAGCCCAGCATTTT
TRBD1	TRBV29-1	TRBJ1-5	CSVRTGNQPQHF	TGCAGCGTCCGGACAGGGAATCAGCCCCAGCATTTT
TRBD1	TRBV28	TRBJ2-3	CASRTGGVADTQYF	TGTGCCAGCCGGACAGGGGGCGTCGCAGATACGCAGTATTTT
TRBD1	TRBV10-3	TRBJ2-5	CAIRPSGQGAETQYF	TGTGCCATCAGGCCGTCGGGACAGGGGGCGGAGACCCAGTACTTC
TRBD2	TRBV6-4	TRBJ2-3	CASSDATSGGDTQYF	TGTGCCAGCAGTGACGCCACTAGCGGGGGAGATACGCAGTATTTT
TRBD2	TRBV6-5	TRBJ2-2	CASRTPGGRTGELFF	TGTGCCAGCAGAACCCCGGGGGGGAGGACCGGGGAGCTGTTTTTT
TRBD1	TRBV18	TRBJ2-5	CASSPRTGQETQYF	TGTGCCAGCTCCCCTCGGACAGGGCAAGAGACCCAGTACTTC
-	TRBV5-1	TRBJ1-1	CASSTGVNTEAFF	TGCGCCAGCAGTACCGGGGTGAACACTGAAGCTTTCTTT
-	TRBV10-2	TRBJ2-1	CASKEPTYNEQFF	TGCGCCAGCAAGGAGCCAACCTACAATGAGCAGTTCTTC
TRBD2	TRBV14	TRBJ2-7	CASSQDREGEQYF	TGTGCCAGCAGCCAAGATAGGGAGGGCGAGCAGTACTTC
TRBD2	TRBV6-5	TRBJ2-5	CASNRLAPDQETQYF	TGTGCCAGCAATCGACTAGCGCCCGACCAAGAGACCCAGTACTTC
TRBD2	TRBV2	TRBJ2-2	CASSWTSGGAGIGELFF	TGTGCCAGCAGTTGGACTAGCGGGGGGGCTGGAATCGGGGAGCTGTTTTTT
TRBD2	TRBV15	TRBJ2-5	CATSRDPRLAGGETQYF	TGTGCCACCAGCAGAGATCCGAGACTAGCGGGAGGAGAGACCCAGTACTTC
TRBD2	TRBV4-3	TRBJ2-3	CASSPTRREGPEDTQYF	TGCGCCAGCAGCCCCACAAGGCGGGAGGGCCCAGAAGATACGCAGTATTTT
-	TRBV5-1	TRBJ2-2	CASADTPRWTGELFF	TGCGCCAGCGCGGACACCCCGCGGTGGACCGGGGAGCTGTTTTTT
-	TRBV5-5	TRBJ1-2	CASSLGAPRYGYTF	TGTGCCAGCAGCTTGGGGGCCCCCAGGTATGGCTACACCTTC
TRBD1	TRBV5-1	TRBJ1-4	CASSLGQGDEKLFF	TGCGCCAGCAGCTTGGGACAGGGCGATGAAAAACTGTTTTTT
TRBD1	TRBV29-1	TRBJ1-2	CSVEKGAENYGYTF	TGCAGCGTTGAAAAGGGGGCAGAAAACTATGGCTACACCTTC
-	TRBV18	TRBJ1-4	CASSPGLDFNEKLFF	TGTGCCAGCTCACCGGGTTTGGACTTTAATGAAAAACTGTTTTTT
TRBD1	TRBV15	TRBJ1-5	CATSRGGTAERWINQPQHF	TGTGCCACCAGCAGGGGCGGGACAGCGGAGCGGTGGATCAATCAGCCCCAGCATTTT
-	TRBV2	TRBJ1-4	CASSPEGLGKLFF	TGTGCCAGCAGTCCGGAGGGGTTGGGAAAACTGTTTTTT
-	TRBV6-1	TRBJ2-1	CASSDQGPSYNEQFF	TGTGCCAGCAGTGACCAGGGGCCATCCTACAATGAGCAGTTCTTC